This entry lists 15 T cell receptor beta chains sequenced from one sample in a study of regulatory T cells in long-lasting Graves disease. Time point noted: newly diagnosed GD, antithyroid drugs for less than 3 months. RNA isolated from PBMCs was used to make the TCR library. Investigators prepared the TCR beta libraries by applying iRepertoire HTBI primers and Arm-PCR of CDR3 regions. TCRdb reprocessed the multiplex PCR reads via MiXCR and lists one record per CDR3 protein. Among 400,000 to 450,000 distinct CDR3 sequences listed, about 17% were seen once. The same sample was also studied in work on T cells in Graves' hyperthyroidism and ophthalmopathy.

The sample was peripheral blood mononuclear cells (PBMCs), taken at new diagnosis, from a patient treated with antithyroid drugs. These receptors were collected from a woman aged 25 to 39 with Graves disease.

There are many counts of this clonotype. This chain links TRBV20-1 with TRBJ2-7, with 13 bases identical to TRBD2. CDR3 length: 16 amino acids. CDR1 and CDR2 from the germline V gene are DFQATT and SNEGSKA (reference sequence). Germline trimming cut 4 bases from V and 10 bases from J; bases unmatched to any gene: 16. CDR3 protein: CSANRPRTSGSYSQYF. The DNA for the CDR3 is TGCAGTGCTAATAGACCGAGGACTAGCGGGAGCTATTCACAGTACTTC.

Turning to this clonotype: A read error likely explains this, since a far larger clone differs by one base. The chain is built from TRBV28 and TRBJ2-3, with 9 nucleotides matching TRBD2. The J call may be wrong; the DNA end is better matched by TRBJ2-1. Germline V gene data show CDR1 as MDHEN and CDR2 as SYDVKM. CDR3 length: 15 amino acids. The CDR3 spells CASSPPVAGVYEQFF. CDR3 DNA: TGTGCCAGCAGTCCCCCGGTAGCGGGAGTCTACGAGCAGTTCTTC.

This clonotype was recorded at least ten times. The rearrangement joins TRBV18 to TRBJ2-1; perhaps TRBD1 as D (5 bases). The CDR3 runs 15 residues. V was pared by 0 bases and J by 4 bases, with 10 bases between. Germline-derived CDR1 and CDR2 are KGHSH and LQKENI. CDR3 nucleotides: TGTGCCAGCTCACCACCGTCGAGACAGTACAATGAGCAGTTCTTC. Translated, it gives CASSPPSRQYNEQFF. The entire variable domain, with the rest obtained from reference TRBV18 and TRBJ2-1, is as follows: NAGVMQNPRHLVRRRGQEARLRCSPMKGHSHVYWYRQLPEEGLKFMVYLQKENIIDESGMPKERFSAEFPKEGPSILRIQQVVRGDSAAYFCASSPPSRQYNEQFFGPGTRLTVL.

This clonotype was seen only a few times. This sequence joins TRBV12-3 or TRBV12-4 and TRBJ2-3; 9 nucleotides agree with TRBD2. Trimming took 6 bases from V and 0 from J; bases not matched to a gene: 13. The CDR3 has 18 amino acids. The CDR3 DNA reads TGTGCCAGCAGAACCAAGGGGCTAGCGGGACGTAGCACAGATACGCAGTATTTT. It specifies CASRTKGLAGRSTDTQYF.

This clonotype was picked up a small number of times. V is TRBV5-5 and J is TRBJ2-4, with 7 bases fitting TRBD1. V lost 4 bases and J lost 0; bases outside the gene matches: 10. The CDR3 has 17 residues. From germline, CDR1 is SGHKS and CDR2 YYEKEE (reference sequence). The CDR3, as DNA: TGTGCCAGCAGCGTAGACAGGGCCTTCTTAGCCAAAAACATTCAGTACTTC. As protein: CASSVDRAFLAKNIQYF.

This clonotype was seen a handful of times. V and J are TRBV2 and TRBJ1-1; D is possibly TRBD1 (5 bases). Germline loops: CDR1 SNHLY, CDR2 FYNNEI. This CDR3 contains 11 residues. V was cut by 2 bases and J by 12 bases, with 10 bases left in between. CDR3 coding DNA: TGTGCCAGCAGTGAAAAAAGGGGAACTTTCTTT. The encoded protein is CASSEKRGTFF. Full variable domain (outside the CDR3, taken from reference TRBV2 and TRBJ1-1): EPEVTQTPSHQVTQMGQEVILRCVPISNHLYFYWYRQILGQKVEFLVSFYNNEISEKSEIFDDQFSVERPDGSNFTLKIRSTKLEDSAMYFCASSEKRGTFFGQGTRLTVV.

This clonotype was recorded at least ten times. The chain uses TRBV2 and TRBJ1-6, with D possibly being TRBD1 (5 bases). V was pared by 5 bases and J by 11 bases, with 13 bases between. Germline lookup yields CDR1 SNHLY and CDR2 FYNNEI. This CDR3 has 13 residues. Here the CDR3 reads CASSTQDIAPLHF. The CDR3 DNA follows: TGTGCCAGCAGTACACAGGATATAGCACCCCTCCACTTT. Filled out from reference TRBV2 and TRBJ1-6, the complete variable domain reads EPEVTQTPSHQVTQMGQEVILRCVPISNHLYFYWYRQILGQKVEFLVSFYNNEISEKSEIFDDQFSVERPDGSNFTLKIRSTKLEDSAMYFCASSTQDIAPLHFGNGTRLTVT.

This clonotype was observed at least ten times. The rearrangement uses TRBV5-1 and TRBJ2-3, with D perhaps matching TRBD2 (5 bases). CDR1 SGHRS and CDR2 YFSETQ come from the germline V gene. The length of the CDR3 is 15 residues. The germline V and J ends were trimmed by 0 bases and 6 bases, with 14 bases remaining between them. CDR3 in DNA: TGCGCCAGCAGCTTGGCCACACGGAGGACGGATACGCAGTATTTT. Translated, it gives CASSLATRRTDTQYF.

This clonotype was counted between two and nine times. V usage is TRBV10-3 and J usage is TRBJ2-1; D might be TRBD1 (6 bases). Germline V CDR1 and CDR2: ENHRY, SYGVKD. V was shortened by 4 bases and J by 7 bases, with 20 bases between the two germline ends. The CDR3 has 16 amino acids. CDR3 in amino acids: CAISVDNWGPGNEQFF. The CDR3, as DNA: TGTGCCATCAGTGTTGACAACTGGGGGCCAGGGAATGAGCAGTTCTTC.

This clonotype came up a few times. The J gene is TRBJ2-2, the V gene TRBV9; D might be TRBD2 (6 bases). Trimming pared 0 bases from V and 7 bases from J, leaving 10 bases between. CDR3 size: 14 residues. Germline V gene sequence: CDR1 SGDLS, CDR2 YYNGEE. The CDR3, as DNA: TGTGCCAGCAGCGTAGGCGGGGCGAGCGGGGAGCTGTTTTTT. Translated, it gives CASSVGGASGELFF. The complete variable domain, with remaining parts taken from reference TRBV9 and TRBJ2-2, reads DSGVTQTPKHLITATGQRVTLRCSPRSGDLSVYWYQQSLDQGLQFLIQYYNGEERAKGNILERFSAQQFPDLHSELNLSSLELGDSALYFCASSVGGASGELFFGEGSRLTVL.

This clonotype was observed at least ten times. The chain employs TRBV12-3 or TRBV12-4 and TRBJ2-5; D is undetermined. The V end lost 5 bases, the J end lost 5 bases, and 6 bases lay between the germline ends. This CDR3 contains 11 residues. CDR3 DNA: TGTGCCAGCAGTGCGATGGAGACCCAGTACTTC. This codes for CASSAMETQYF.

This clonotype was counted ten times or more. The chain combines TRBV24-1 with TRBJ1-1; D gene ambiguous. V lost 2 bases and J lost 14, with 17 bases in between. Germline lookup yields CDR1 KGHDR and CDR2 SFDVKD. This CDR3 is built from 13 residues. The CDR3 DNA follows: TGTGCCACCAGTGATTCATCCCCTGTCGGGGTCTTCTTT. It encodes CATSDSSPVGVFF.

This clonotype was observed at least ten times. The chain joins TRBV7-9 to TRBJ2-7; TRBD2 matches at 8 bases. The CDR3 is 17 amino acids. After removal of 6 bases from V and 0 bases from J, the junction contained 13 bases not matched to a gene. Germline CDR1 SEHNR, CDR2 FQNEAQ (reference sequence). The CDR3 nucleotides read TGTGCCAGCAGATCACTTATGGGACTAGGAGACTCCTACGAGCAGTACTTC. Encoded protein: CASRSLMGLGDSYEQYF. Variable domain in full (rest from reference TRBV7-9 and TRBJ2-7): DTGVSQNPRHKITKRGQNVTFRCDPISEHNRLYWYRQTLGQGPEFLTYFQNEAQLEKSRLLSDRFSAERPKGSFSTLEIQRTEQGDSAMYLCASRSLMGLGDSYEQYFGPGTRLTVT.

This clonotype has ten or more counts. V usage is TRBV20-1 and J usage is TRBJ1-5; weak D call: TRBD1 (6 bases). Trimming shortened V by 2 bases and J by 0 bases, and 17 bases separated the two germline ends. CDR1 and CDR2 (germline): DFQATT, SNEGSKA (reference sequence). The CDR3 consists of 17 residues. This CDR3 is CSARPGEEGYSNQPQHF. DNA for the CDR3: TGCAGTGCTAGACCAGGGGAGGAGGGTTATAGCAATCAGCCCCAGCATTTT.

This clonotype was detected many times. The gene calls are TRBV28 and TRBJ2-3; no reliable D call. Germline V gives CDR1 MDHEN, CDR2 SYDVKM. V was clipped by 0 bases and J by 4 bases, with 14 bases between them. This CDR3 has 16 amino acids. CDR3 loop: CASSLCPCRAPDTQYF. CDR3 in DNA: TGTGCCAGCAGTTTATGCCCCTGTAGGGCCCCAGATACGCAGTATTTT.